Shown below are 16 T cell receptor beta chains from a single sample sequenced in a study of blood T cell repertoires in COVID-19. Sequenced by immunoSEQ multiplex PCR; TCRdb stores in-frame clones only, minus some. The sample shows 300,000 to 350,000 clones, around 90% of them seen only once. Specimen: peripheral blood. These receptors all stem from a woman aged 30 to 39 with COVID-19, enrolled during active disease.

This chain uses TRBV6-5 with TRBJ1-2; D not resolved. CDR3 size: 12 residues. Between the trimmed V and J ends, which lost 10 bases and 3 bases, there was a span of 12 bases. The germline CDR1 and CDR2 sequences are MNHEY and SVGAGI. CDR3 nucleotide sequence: TGTGCCACCTCGGCGGAGCACTATGGCTACACCTTC. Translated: CATSAEHYGYTF.

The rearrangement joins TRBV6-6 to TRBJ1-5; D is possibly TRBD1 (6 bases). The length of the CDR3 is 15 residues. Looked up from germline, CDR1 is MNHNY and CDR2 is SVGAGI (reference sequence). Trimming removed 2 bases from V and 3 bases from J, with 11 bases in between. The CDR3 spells CASSYAPGDNQPQHF. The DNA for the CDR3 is TGTGCCAGCAGTTACGCACCAGGGGACAATCAGCCCCAGCATTTT.

In DNA, the CDR3 is TGTGCCAGCAGGGTTAGCGGGAGGAGCTCCTACGAGCAGTACTTC. This sequence encodes CASRVSGRSSYEQYF. J is TRBJ2-7 and V is TRBV6-5; the match to TRBD2 covers 10 bases. The germline gives CDR1 MNHEY, CDR2 SVGAGI. V shed 6 bases, J shed 0 bases, and the junction held 5 bases outside the gene matches. The CDR3 is 15 residues long.

CDR3 region: CASSYSGLHYNEQFF. As DNA, the CDR3 is TGTGCCAGCAGTTACTCTGGGCTACACTACAATGAGCAGTTCTTC. The rearrangement links TRBV6-2 or TRBV6-3 to TRBJ2-1; D call uncertain. The CDR3 runs 15 residues. V lost 0 bases and J lost 3, with 9 bases in between. The germline V gene has CDR1 MNHEY and CDR2 SVGEGT.

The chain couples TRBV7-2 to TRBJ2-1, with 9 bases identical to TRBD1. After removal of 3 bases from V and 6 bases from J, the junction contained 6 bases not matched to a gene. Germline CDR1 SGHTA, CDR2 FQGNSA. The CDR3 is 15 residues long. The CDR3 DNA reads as TGTGCCAGCAGCTTTTCCGGGACAGGGCCCAATGAGCAGTTCTTC. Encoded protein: CASSFSGTGPNEQFF.

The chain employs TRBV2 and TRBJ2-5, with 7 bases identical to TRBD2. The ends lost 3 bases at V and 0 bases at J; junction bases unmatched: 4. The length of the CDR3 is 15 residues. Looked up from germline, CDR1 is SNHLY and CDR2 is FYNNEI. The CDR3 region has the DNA TGTGCCAGCAGTGAGGGAGGGGCAAACCAAGAGACCCAGTACTTC. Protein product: CASSEGGANQETQYF.

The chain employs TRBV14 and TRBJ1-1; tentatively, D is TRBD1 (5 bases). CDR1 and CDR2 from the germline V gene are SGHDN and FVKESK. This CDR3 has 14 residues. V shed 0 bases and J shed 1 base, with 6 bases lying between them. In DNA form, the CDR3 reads TGTGCCAGCAGCCAAGAGGGGGGGAACACTGAAGCTTTCTTT. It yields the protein CASSQEGGNTEAFF.

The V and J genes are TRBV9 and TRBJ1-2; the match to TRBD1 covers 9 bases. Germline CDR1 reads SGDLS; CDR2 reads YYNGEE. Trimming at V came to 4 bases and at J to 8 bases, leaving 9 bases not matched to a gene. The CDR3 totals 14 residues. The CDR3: CASSWDQGTGGYTF. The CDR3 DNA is TGTGCCAGCAGCTGGGACCAAGGGACAGGGGGCTACACCTTC.

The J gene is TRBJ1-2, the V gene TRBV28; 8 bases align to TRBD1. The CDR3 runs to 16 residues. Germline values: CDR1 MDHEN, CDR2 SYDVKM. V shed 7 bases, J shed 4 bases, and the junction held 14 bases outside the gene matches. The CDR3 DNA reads TGTGCCAGCATCAGGACAGGGACAACTCCCAGCTATGGCTACACCTTC. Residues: CASIRTGTTPSYGYTF.

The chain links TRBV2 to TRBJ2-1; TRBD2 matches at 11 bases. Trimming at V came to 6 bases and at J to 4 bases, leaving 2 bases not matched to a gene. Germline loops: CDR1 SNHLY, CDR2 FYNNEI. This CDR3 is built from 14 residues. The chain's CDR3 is CASRGTSGYNEQFF. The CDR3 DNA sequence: TGTGCCAGCAGAGGGACTAGCGGTTACAATGAGCAGTTCTTC.

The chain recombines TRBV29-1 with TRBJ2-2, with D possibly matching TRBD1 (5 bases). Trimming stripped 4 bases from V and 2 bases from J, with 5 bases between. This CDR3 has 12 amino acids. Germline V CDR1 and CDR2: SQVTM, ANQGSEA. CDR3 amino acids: CSVGTNTGELFF. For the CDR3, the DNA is TGCAGCGTTGGGACAAACACCGGGGAGCTGTTTTTT.

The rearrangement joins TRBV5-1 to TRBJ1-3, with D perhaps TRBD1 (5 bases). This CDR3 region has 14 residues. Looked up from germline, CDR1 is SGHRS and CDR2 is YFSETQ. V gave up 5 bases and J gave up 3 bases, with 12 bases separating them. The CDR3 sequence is CASSSGTFGNTIYF. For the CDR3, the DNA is TGCGCCAGCAGTTCCGGGACTTTTGGAAACACCATATATTTT.

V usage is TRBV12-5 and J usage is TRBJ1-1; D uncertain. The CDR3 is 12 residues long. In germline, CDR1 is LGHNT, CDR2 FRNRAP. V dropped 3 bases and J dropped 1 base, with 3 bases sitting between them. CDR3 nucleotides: TGTGCTAGTGGTTTTAAGAACACTGAAGCTTTCTTT. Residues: CASGFKNTEAFF.

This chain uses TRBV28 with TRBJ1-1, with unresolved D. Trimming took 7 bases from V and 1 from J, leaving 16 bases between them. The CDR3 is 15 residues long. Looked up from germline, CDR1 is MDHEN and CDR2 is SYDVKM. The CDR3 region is CASTLETVANTEAFF. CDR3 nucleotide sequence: TGTGCCAGCACCCTTGAAACAGTGGCGAACACTGAAGCTTTCTTT.

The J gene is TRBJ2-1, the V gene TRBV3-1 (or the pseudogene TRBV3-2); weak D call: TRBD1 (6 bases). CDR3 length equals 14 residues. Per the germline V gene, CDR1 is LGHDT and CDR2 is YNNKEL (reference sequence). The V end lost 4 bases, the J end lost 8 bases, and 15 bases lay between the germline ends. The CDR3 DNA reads TGTGCCAGCAGCCTACCCAGGGGTTCAGATGAGCAGTTCTTC. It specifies CASSLPRGSDEQFF.

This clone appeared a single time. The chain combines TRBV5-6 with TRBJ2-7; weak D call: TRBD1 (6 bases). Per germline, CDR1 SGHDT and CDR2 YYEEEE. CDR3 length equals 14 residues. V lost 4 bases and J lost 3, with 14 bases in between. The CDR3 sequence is CASSPTGSNYEQYF. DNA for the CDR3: TGTGCCAGCAGCCCTACAGGGTCAAACTACGAGCAGTACTTC.